This T cell receptor beta chain is from a study of T cell repertoires in cytomegalovirus infection. On the study more broadly: Signatures in public TCR beta sequences pointed to both CMV infection and matching HLA type.

Study-level results: It was HLA-C-restricted CMV-specific TCR beta clonotypes that dominated the response ex vivo.

Germline V lookup: CDR1 LNHDA, CDR2 SQIVND (reference sequence). The V and J ends lost 8 bases and 1 base respectively, with 8 bases between them. The CDR3 consists of 12 residues. Note on this clonotype: Its antigen is as yet unknown.

TCRdb fed the reads into MiXCR, producing one record per CDR3 protein. The sample holds around 900,000 distinct CDR3 sequences, roughly 31% seen once. J is TRBJ1-1 and V is TRBV19; no clear D gene. The receptor's source is a human donor in good health (CMV status not recorded). Some clones in this sample may be carry-over from other donors' samples. The material sequenced was cultured CD8+ T cells from PBMCs, taken from culture after CMV antigen stimulation. This CDR3 is CASCSGNTEAFF. As DNA, the CDR3 is TGTGCCAGTTGCTCGGGGAACACTGAAGCTTTCTTT.